This TCR beta chain came from a study of shared clonotypes between healthy human individuals. General study points: Across a few donors, naive CD4 shared 4.5% to 6%, naive CD8 around 4%, memory CD4 more than 2%, memory CD8 0.35% to 0.5%. Sequencing depth was expected to influence donor clonotype sharing. Memory subsets had estimated richness that was generally smaller than that of naive subsets.

Comments on this clone: Its target is unknown.

Sequencing used immunoSEQ multiplex PCR; TCRdb keeps in-frame clones, though not all of them. Counted here are about 2.2 million clones, about 92% occurring once; the ten biggest clones make up more than 1.5%. Naive CD8 populations comprised CD45RO-negative cells positively selected for CCR7, excluding terminally differentiated effector memory CD45RA+ cells. This receptor was identified in a young man in good health. Some clones in this sample may be carry-over from other donors' samples. The sequencing sample was made of naive CD8+ T cells from PBMCs.

CDR3 loop: CASSRKSGGSTDTQYF. In DNA, the CDR3 is TGTGCCAGCAGTCGAAAAAGCGGGGGGAGCACAGATACGCAGTATTTT. The rearrangement uses TRBV27 and TRBJ2-3; 9 nucleotides line up with TRBD2. J gave up 0 bases and V 5 bases, and 6 bases lay outside the gene matches. This CDR3 comprises 16 residues. The germline V gene encodes CDR1 MNHEY and CDR2 SMNVEV (reference sequence).